This TCR beta chain is from a study of OX40 agonist ivuxolimab in advanced cancers. Study-level information: Across the patients, intravenous ivuxolimab was delivered every 2 weeks at 0.01 to 10 mg/kg. Three patients, one with hepatocellular carcinoma and two with cutaneous melanoma, responded partially.

TCRdb keeps only in-frame clones here, not all; method: immunoSEQ multiplex PCR. Seen here are about 72,000 clones, 88% observed once, and the top ten hold 0.95% to 1.3%. The CDR3 contains 13 residues. CDR1 and CDR2 (germline): MDHEN, SYDVKM. Trimming removed 10 bases at V and 2 bases at J, with 15 bases between. This TCR came from an adult with an advanced solid tumor such as melanoma, head and neck, liver or kidney cancer. The genes are TRBV28 and TRBJ2-7; D not certain. Material: CD4+ or CD8+ T cells sorted from blood, obtained in a trial of the OX40 agonist ivuxolimab. CDR3 region: CATVRGRAYEQYF. DNA for the CDR3: TGTGCCACCGTGCGTGGCCGTGCCTACGAGCAGTACTTC.